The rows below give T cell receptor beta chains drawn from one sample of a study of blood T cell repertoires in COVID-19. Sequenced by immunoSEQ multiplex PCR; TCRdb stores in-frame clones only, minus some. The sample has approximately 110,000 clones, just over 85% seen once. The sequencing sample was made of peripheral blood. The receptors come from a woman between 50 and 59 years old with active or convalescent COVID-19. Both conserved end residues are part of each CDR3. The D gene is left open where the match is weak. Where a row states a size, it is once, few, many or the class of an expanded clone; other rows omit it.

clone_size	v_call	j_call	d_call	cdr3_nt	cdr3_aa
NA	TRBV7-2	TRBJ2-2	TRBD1	TGTGCCAGCAGCCCCGGAGGACAGGGGCCCCGGGAGCTGTTTTTT	CASSPGGQGPRELFF
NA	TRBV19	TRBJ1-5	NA	TGTGCCAGTAGTACAAACAGGAATCAGCCCCAGCATTTT	CASSTNRNQPQHF
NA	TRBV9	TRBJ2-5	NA	TGTGCCAGCAGCGTAGAGGCTAGCCAAGAAACCCAGTACTTC	CASSVEASQETQYF
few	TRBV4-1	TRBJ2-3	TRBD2	TGCGCCAGCAGCCAGAAGATACAGCGGGACACAGATACGCAGTATTTT	CASSQKIQRDTDTQYF
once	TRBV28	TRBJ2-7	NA	TGTGCCAGCAGTTTTTTCCAGGACATTGACGAACAGCAGTACTTC	CASSFFQDIDEQQYF
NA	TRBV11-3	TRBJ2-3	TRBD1	TGTGCCAGCAGCAGACAGGGATGGGCAGATACGCAGTATTTT	CASSRQGWADTQYF
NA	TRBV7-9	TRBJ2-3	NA	TGTGCCAGCAGCCATGTCGGGAGCGATCTTCATACGCAGTATTTT	CASSHVGSDLHTQYF
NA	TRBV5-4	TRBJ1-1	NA	TGTGCCAGCAGCTCACAGGTGGAGGGCACTGAAGCTTTCTTT	CASSSQVEGTEAFF
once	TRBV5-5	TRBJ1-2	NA	TGTGCCAGCAGCTTGGTAGGAGATGGGAGCCTCTATGGCTACACCTTC	CASSLVGDGSLYGYTF
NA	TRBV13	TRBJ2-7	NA	TGTGCCAGCAGCTCTCAATGGGAGAGCTCCTACGAGCAGTACTTC	CASSSQWESSYEQYF
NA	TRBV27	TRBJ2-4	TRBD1	TGTGCCAGCAGTCCCTCCAGACAGGGTTTTCACATTCAGTACTTC	CASSPSRQGFHIQYF
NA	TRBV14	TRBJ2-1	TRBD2	TGTGCCAGCAGCTCTATAGCGGGACTAGCGGATTACAATGAGCAGTTCTTC	CASSSIAGLADYNEQFF
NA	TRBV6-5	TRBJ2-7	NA	TGTGCCAGTAAACGACACGGCTACGAGCAGTACTTC	CASKRHGYEQYF
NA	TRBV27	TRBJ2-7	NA	TGTGCCAGCAGTTTCCCCGGGAGAGAGCAGTACTTC	CASSFPGREQYF
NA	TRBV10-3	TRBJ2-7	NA	TGTGCCATCAGTGTTGAGGAATACGAGCAGTACTTC	CAISVEEYEQYF
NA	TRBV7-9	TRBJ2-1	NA	TGCGCGGTTGGCGATGAGCAGTTCTTC	CAVGDEQFF
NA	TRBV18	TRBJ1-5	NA	TGTGCCAGCTCACCTGCCGCCGGGGTCAGCAATCAGCCCCAGCATTTT	CASSPAAGVSNQPQHF
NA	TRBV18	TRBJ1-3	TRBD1	TGTGCCAGCTCACCACGAGAGGGGGCGGCGGGAAACACCATATATTTT	CASSPREGAAGNTIYF
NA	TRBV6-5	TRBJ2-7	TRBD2	TGTGCCAGCAGGGGGCTTAGCGGGAACTCCTACGAGCAGTACTTC	CASRGLSGNSYEQYF
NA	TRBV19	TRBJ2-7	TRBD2	TGTGCCAGTAGTATAACTAGCGGGACGTCCTACGAGCAGTACTTC	CASSITSGTSYEQYF
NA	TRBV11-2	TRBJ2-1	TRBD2	TGTGCCAGCAGCCCATGGACTAGTTCGGGTGAGCAGTTCTTC	CASSPWTSSGEQFF
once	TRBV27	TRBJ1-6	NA	TGTGCCAGCAGTTATATCAATTCACCCCTCCACTTT	CASSYINSPLHF
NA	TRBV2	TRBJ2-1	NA	TGTGCCAGCCCTAGGGGGTACAATGAGCAGTTCTTC	CASPRGYNEQFF
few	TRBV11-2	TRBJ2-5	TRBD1	TGTGCCAGCAGCCTTGGACAGGATCGGGAGACCCAGTACTTC	CASSLGQDRETQYF
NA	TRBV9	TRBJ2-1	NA	TGTGCCAGCAGCGTCGGGAGCGATGAGCAGTTCTTC	CASSVGSDEQFF
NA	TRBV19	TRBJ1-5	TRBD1	TGTGCCACTCGCTTCACAGGGGCGGATCAGCCCCAGCATTTT	CATRFTGADQPQHF
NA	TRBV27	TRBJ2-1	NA	TGTGCCAGCAGTTTATCGCGGATACATGAGCAGTTCTTC	CASSLSRIHEQFF
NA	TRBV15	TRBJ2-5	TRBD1	TGTGCCACCAGCGAGCTGGACAGGGGGTACCAAGAGACCCAGTACTTC	CATSELDRGYQETQYF
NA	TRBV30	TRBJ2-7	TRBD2	TGTGCCTGGGGGCTAGCGGAACCGGCCTACGAGCAGTACTTC	CAWGLAEPAYEQYF
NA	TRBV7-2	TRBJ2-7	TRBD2	TGTGCCAGCAGCAACTCTAGCGGAATCTCCTACGAGCAGTACTTC	CASSNSSGISYEQYF
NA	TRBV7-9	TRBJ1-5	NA	TGTGCCAGCAGCCAGTTAGGAGGGCCCGGGCAGCCCCAGCATTTT	CASSQLGGPGQPQHF